By sample share, the clone carrying this T cell receptor beta chain is medium-sized. What it binds is unknown. The sample is drawn from a study of human T cells and chemical hapten exposure. General study points: Each of the donors had alopecia, so their immune responses may not resemble those of healthy people.

Per the original methods: Counting gave a median of 95,638 TCRs per sample, with values ranging from roughly 20,000 to 700,000. TCRdb independently ran MiXCR on the RACE reads; one entry per CDR3 protein. The V and J calls were not made by the authors but by TCRdb's processing. The sample carries about 71,000 distinct CDR3 sequences, about 9.1% recorded once. There are 16 residues in the CDR3. V was shortened by 7 bases and J by 1 base, with 19 bases between the two germline ends. In germline, CDR1 is SEHNR, CDR2 FQNEAQ (reference sequence). The time point was: patch test 1, 2 weeks after DPC sensitization. As for treatment: therapeutic diphenylcyclopropenone sensitization with weekly scalp DPC. Before extraction, the whole blood was not fractionated, and total RNA was taken from it.

The sequencing used whole blood, collected in connection with sensitization to the hapten diphenylcyclopropenone (DPC). The sequence came from a woman between 35 and 50 years old with alopecia areata. Some clones in this sample may be carry-over from other donors' samples. The rearrangement links TRBV7-9 to TRBJ1-1; D is perhaps TRBD1 (5 bases). CDR3 loop: CASTHPLGDRNTEAFF. The CDR3 nucleotides are TGTGCCAGCACCCACCCGCTGGGGGATCGGAACACTGAAGCTTTCTTT.